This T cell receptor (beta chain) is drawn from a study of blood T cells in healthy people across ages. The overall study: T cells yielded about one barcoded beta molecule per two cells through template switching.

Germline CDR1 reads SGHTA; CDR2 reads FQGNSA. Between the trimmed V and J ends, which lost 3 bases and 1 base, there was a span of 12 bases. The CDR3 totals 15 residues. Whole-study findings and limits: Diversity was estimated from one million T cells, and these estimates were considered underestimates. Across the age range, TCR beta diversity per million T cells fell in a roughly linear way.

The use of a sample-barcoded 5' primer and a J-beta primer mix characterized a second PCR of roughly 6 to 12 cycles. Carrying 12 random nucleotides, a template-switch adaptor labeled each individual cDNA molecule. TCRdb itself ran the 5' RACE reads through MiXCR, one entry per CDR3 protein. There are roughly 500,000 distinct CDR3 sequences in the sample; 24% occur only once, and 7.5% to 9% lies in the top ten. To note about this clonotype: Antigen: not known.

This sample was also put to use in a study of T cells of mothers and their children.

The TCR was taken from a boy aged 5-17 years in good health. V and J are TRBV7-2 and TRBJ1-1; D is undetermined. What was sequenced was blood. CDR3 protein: CASSLGSTTNTEAFF. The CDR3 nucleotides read TGTGCCAGCAGCTTGGGATCTACCACGAACACTGAAGCTTTCTTT.